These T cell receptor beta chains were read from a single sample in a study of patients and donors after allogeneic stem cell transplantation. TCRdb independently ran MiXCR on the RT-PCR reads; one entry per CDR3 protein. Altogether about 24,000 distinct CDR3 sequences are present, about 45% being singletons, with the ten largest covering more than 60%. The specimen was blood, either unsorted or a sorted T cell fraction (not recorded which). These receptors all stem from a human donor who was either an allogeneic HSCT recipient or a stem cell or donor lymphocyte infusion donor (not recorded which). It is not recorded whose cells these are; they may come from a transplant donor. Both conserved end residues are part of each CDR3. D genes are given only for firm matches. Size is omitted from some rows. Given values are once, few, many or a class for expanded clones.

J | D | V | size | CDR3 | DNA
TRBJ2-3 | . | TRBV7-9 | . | CASSLTDTQYF | TGTGCCAGCAGCTTAACTGATACGCAGTATTTT
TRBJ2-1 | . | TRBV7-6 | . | CASSPEMDEQFF | TGTGCCAGCAGCCCAGAGATGGATGAGCAGTTCTTC
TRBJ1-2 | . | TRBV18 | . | CASCRAPNYGYTF | TGTGCCAGCTGCCGAGCTCCAAACTATGGCTACACCTTC
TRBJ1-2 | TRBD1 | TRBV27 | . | CASSLSPQGNYGYTF | TGTGCCAGCAGTTTATCCCCACAGGGGAACTATGGCTACACCTTC
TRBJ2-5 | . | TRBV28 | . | CATGETQYF | TGTGCCACAGGGGAGACCCAGTACTTC
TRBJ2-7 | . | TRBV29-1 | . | CSATGASYEQYF | TGCAGCGCCACGGGTGCTTCCTACGAGCAGTACTTC
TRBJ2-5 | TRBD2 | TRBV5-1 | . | CASSLVSSGEETQYF | TGCGCCAGCAGCTTGGTTTCTAGCGGAGAAGAGACCCAGTACTTC
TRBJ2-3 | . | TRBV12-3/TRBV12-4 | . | CASVPGPSTDTQYF | TGTGCCAGTGTGCCTGGCCCTAGCACAGATACGCAGTATTTT
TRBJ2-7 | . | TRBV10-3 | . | CAISEDLYEQYF | TGTGCCATCAGTGAGGACCTCTACGAGCAGTACTTC
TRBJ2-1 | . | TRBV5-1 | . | CASSLGSDEQFF | TGCGCCAGCAGCTTGGGGAGCGATGAGCAGTTCTTC
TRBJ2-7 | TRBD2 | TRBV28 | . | CASSLSGWLAGAEQYF | TGTGCCAGCAGTTTGTCGGGTTGGCTAGCGGGAGCCGAGCAGTACTTC
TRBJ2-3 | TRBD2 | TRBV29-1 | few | CSVEVGTSGLNTQYF | TGCAGCGTTGAAGTCGGGACTAGCGGGTTAAATACGCAGTATTTT
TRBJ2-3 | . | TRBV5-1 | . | CASSLAGRGASTDTQYF | TGCGCCAGCAGCTTGGCCGGACGTGGCGCTAGCACAGATACGCAGTATTTT
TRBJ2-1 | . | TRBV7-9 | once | CASSHGFQRDNEQFF | TGTGCCAGCAGCCACGGGTTCCAGAGGGACAATGAGCAGTTCTTC
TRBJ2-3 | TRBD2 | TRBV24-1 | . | CATSDFLRGLAGDTDTQYF | TGTGCCACCAGTGATTTTCTAAGGGGACTAGCGGGAGACACAGATACGCAGTATTTT
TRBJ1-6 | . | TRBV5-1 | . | CASSLLDSRNNSPLHF | TGCGCCAGCAGCTTGCTCGACAGCAGAAATAATTCACCCCTCCACTTT
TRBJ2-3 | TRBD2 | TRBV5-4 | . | CASSLAGGPADTQYF | TGTGCCAGCAGCTTAGCGGGGGGGCCAGCAGATACGCAGTATTTT
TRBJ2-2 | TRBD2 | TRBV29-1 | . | CSVDLTSGSRNTGELFF | TGCAGCGTTGATTTGACTAGCGGGAGTCGGAACACCGGGGAGCTGTTTTTT
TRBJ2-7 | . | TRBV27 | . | CASSLKSSPPYEQYF | TGTGCCAGCAGTTTAAAGAGCAGTCCCCCCTACGAGCAGTACTTC
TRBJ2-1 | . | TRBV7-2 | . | CASSLYRETGEQFF | TGTGCCAGCAGCCTCTATCGGGAGACAGGGGAGCAGTTCTTC
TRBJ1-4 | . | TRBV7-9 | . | CASRVTGSGEKLFF | TGTGCCAGCAGAGTTACAGGGTCGGGCGAAAAACTGTTTTTT
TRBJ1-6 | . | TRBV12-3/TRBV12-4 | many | CASSFKGLFGNSPLHF | TGTGCCAGCAGTTTTAAGGGGCTCTTCGGGAATTCACCCCTCCACTTT
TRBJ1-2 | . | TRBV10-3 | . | CAIRGGEGVTGTYTF | TGTGCCATCAGAGGTGGAGAGGGGGTGACAGGAACCTACACCTTC
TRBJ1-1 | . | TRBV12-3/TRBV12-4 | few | CASSLTASTEAFF | TGTGCCAGCAGCCTGACAGCATCCACTGAAGCTTTCTTT
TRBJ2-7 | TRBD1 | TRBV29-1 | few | CSVEKAGGVDEQYF | TGCAGCGTTGAAAAGGCAGGGGGCGTCGACGAGCAGTACTTC
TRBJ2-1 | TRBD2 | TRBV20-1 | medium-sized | CSARVAGIDNEQFF | TGCAGTGCTAGGGTAGCGGGGATCGACAATGAGCAGTTCTTC
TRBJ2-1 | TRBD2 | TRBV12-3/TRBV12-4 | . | CASSLASGSEQFF | TGTGCCAGCAGTTTAGCCAGCGGGAGTGAGCAGTTCTTC
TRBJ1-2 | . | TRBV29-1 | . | CSVIKTPNYGYTF | TGCAGCGTTATAAAGACACCTAACTATGGCTACACCTTC
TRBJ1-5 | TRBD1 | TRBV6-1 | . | CASRAEGTGSQPQHF | TGTGCCAGTCGGGCAGAAGGGACAGGGTCTCAGCCCCAGCATTTT
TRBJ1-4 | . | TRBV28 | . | CASSLWGANEKLFF | TGTGCCAGCAGTTTATGGGGAGCTAATGAAAAACTGTTTTTT
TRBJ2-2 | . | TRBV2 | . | CASSELRAATGELFF | TGTGCCAGCAGTGAACTCCGGGCTGCCACCGGGGAGCTGTTTTTT
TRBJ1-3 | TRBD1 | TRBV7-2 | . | CASSRQGNGNTIYF | TGTGCCAGCAGCAGACAGGGGAATGGAAACACCATATATTTT
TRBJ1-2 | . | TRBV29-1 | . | CSVEKNTLNYGYTF | TGCAGCGTTGAAAAAAACACCTTAAACTATGGCTACACCTTC
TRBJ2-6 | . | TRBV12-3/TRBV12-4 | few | CASSPGTLSGANVLTF | TGTGCCAGCAGTCCCGGGACTCTCTCTGGGGCCAACGTCCTGACTTTC
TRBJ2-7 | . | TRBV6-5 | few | CASSSGQLYEQYF | TGTGCCAGCAGTAGCGGACAGCTCTACGAGCAGTACTTC
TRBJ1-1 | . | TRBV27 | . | CASSFAQSLMNTEAFF | TGTGCCAGCAGTTTCGCGCAGTCCCTAATGAACACTGAAGCTTTCTTT
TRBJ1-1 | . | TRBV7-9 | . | CASSLPEYTEAFF | TGTGCCAGCAGCTTACCGGAGTACACTGAAGCTTTCTTT
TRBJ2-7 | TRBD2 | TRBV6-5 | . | CASSYSRTSGSSIYEQYF | TGTGCCAGCAGTTACTCCCGGACTAGCGGGAGCTCAATCTACGAGCAGTACTTC
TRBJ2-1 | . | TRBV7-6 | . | CASSPDHSPYNEQFF | TGTGCCAGCAGCCCGGACCACTCCCCCTACAATGAGCAGTTCTTC
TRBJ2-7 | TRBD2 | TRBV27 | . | CASSLQGRGDEQYF | TGTGCCAGCAGTTTACAGGGTCGGGGGGACGAGCAGTACTTC
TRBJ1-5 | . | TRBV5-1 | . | CASSLSPNQPQHF | TGCGCCAGCAGCTTGTCCCCCAATCAGCCCCAGCATTTT
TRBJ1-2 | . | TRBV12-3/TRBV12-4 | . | CASSYVLTAGREGYTF | TGTGCCAGCAGTTACGTGCTTACCGCCGGAAGAGAAGGCTACACCTTC
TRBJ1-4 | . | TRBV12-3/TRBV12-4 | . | CASRIRDTGGEKLFF | TGTGCCAGCAGAATTCGGGACACCGGGGGAGAAAAACTGTTTTTT
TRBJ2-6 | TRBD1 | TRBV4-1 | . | CASSGRTGVGANVLTF | TGCGCCAGCAGCGGGCGGACAGGGGTAGGGGCCAACGTCCTGACTTTC
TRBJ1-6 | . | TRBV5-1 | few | CASSLERRSVTLHF | TGCGCCAGCAGCTTGGAGCGGCGTTCGGTCACCCTCCACTTT
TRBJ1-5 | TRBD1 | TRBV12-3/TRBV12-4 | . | CASSFRRGRNNQPQHF | TGTGCCAGCAGTTTCCGGAGGGGGCGAAATAATCAGCCCCAGCATTTT
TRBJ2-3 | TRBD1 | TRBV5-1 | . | CASSLGTDTDTQYF | TGCGCCAGCAGCCTTGGGACAGACACAGATACGCAGTATTTT
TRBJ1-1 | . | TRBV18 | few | CASSPPSREGTEAFF | TGTGCCAGCTCACCTCCTTCCAGGGAAGGTACTGAAGCTTTCTTT
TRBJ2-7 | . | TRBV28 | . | CASSLTQADGEQYF | TGTGCCAGCAGTTTGACGCAGGCCGATGGGGAGCAGTACTTC